This T cell receptor (beta chain) was sequenced during a study of breast tumors, draining lymph nodes, adjacent tissues. Overall study findings and caveats: Tumor repertoires ranked between lymph nodes and nontumor tissue in diversity, with V and J gene preferences. Findings are consistent with lymph node origin and intratumoral expansion of most tumor T cells. Luminal-like breast cancer showed significantly greater tumor-nontumor repertoire similarity than basal-like breast cancer did. The lymph node origin of tumor T cells was framed as consistent with a hypothesis, not demonstrated.

Each CDR3 protein is one row after TCRdb ran MiXCR on the multiplex PCR reads. The sample yields about 180,000 distinct CDR3 sequences, around a third seen once. Regarding this clonotype: Its antigen is undetermined.

From germline, CDR1 is SEHNR and CDR2 FQNEAQ (reference sequence). The V end was cut by 0 bases, the J end by 11 bases, with 32 bases between. The CDR3 is made up of 20 amino acids. Samples came from axillary lymph nodes draining the breast cancer. The V and J genes are TRBV7-9 and TRBJ1-5, with TRBD1 as a possible D gene (6 bases). Sequenced input: axillary lymph node tissue. This TCR derives from a female donor with breast cancer. Some clones in this sample may be carry-over from other donors' samples. The CDR3 nucleotides read TGTGCCAGCAGCTTAGCGGGGTACCGGACTAGCGGGGGGGCCTTGGAGACCCAGCATTTT. This encodes CASSLAGYRTSGGALETQHF.